This T cell receptor beta chain was identified in a study of glioma-infiltrating T cells after dendritic cell vaccination. Germline CDR1 is SEHNR and CDR2 is FQNEAQ (reference sequence). The CDR3 spans 15 residues. The V segment lost 3 bases and the J segment 5 bases; nucleotides outside the gene matches: 6. The method was immunoSEQ multiplex PCR; TCRdb's version includes in-frame clones alone and lacks a portion of them. The data show 100,000 or so clones, 80% seen once. Noted time point: after dendritic cell vaccination, including at tumor progression/relapse. PBMC were collected before vaccination, two weeks after the third vaccination, and at progression.

The V gene is TRBV7-9, the J gene TRBJ2-5; the match to TRBD1 covers 10 bases. Sequences were derived from blood, sampled after dendritic cell vaccination. The sequence came from a human donor with glioblastoma. CDR3 nucleotides: TGTGCCAGCAGCTTCCGACAGGGGGCGTGGGAGACCCAGTACTTC. Its translation: CASSFRQGAWETQYF.